A selection of T cell receptor beta chains follows, all from one sample in a study of spatial heterogeneity in lung cancer. TCRdb processed the 5' RACE reads anew with MiXCR; each CDR3 protein has one entry. The table shows more than 95,000 distinct CDR3 sequences, with 9% to 15% occurring only once. This sample comprised PBMCs, obtained at follow-up. The source is a male donor with early-stage non-small cell lung cancer. Both conserved end residues are part of each CDR3. D genes are given only for firm matches. Expanded clones are given a class, and other clones once, few, many or no size at all.

v_call	d_call	clone_size	j_call	cdr3_nt	cdr3_aa
TRBV3-1	.	few	TRBJ2-3	TGTGCCAGCAGCCAAGGGGGGGCCGGGACAGATACGCAGTATTTT	CASSQGGAGTDTQYF
TRBV7-2	TRBD1	.	TRBJ1-4	TGTGCCAGCAGCCTGGACAGGATTAATGAAAAACTGTTTTTT	CASSLDRINEKLFF
TRBV10-3	TRBD1	many	TRBJ2-5	TGTGCCATCAGTGAGTTACAGGGGGAGACCCAGTACTTC	CAISELQGETQYF
TRBV11-2	.	.	TRBJ2-7	TGTGCCAGCAGCCGCCTGGTGGGCAGGAATGATTACGAGCAGTACTTC	CASSRLVGRNDYEQYF
TRBV6-6	.	few	TRBJ2-7	TGTGCCAGCAGCACGGGGGAGATCTACGAGCAGTACTTC	CASSTGEIYEQYF
TRBV5-6	.	.	TRBJ1-6	TGTGCCAGCAGCTCCGGACAGAAAAATTCACCCCTCCACTTT	CASSSGQKNSPLHF
TRBV7-2	TRBD2	many	TRBJ2-7	TGTGCCAGCAGCGACACTAGCGGGGGTTACGAGCAGTACTTC	CASSDTSGGYEQYF
TRBV27	.	many	TRBJ1-5	TGTGCCAGCAGTTATCAGGGTAGTCAGCCCCAGCATTTT	CASSYQGSQPQHF
TRBV11-3	TRBD1	.	TRBJ2-5	TGTGCCAGCAGCCGGACGGGACAGGGCCCGACGAAGACCCAGTACTTC	CASSRTGQGPTKTQYF
TRBV28	TRBD2	many	TRBJ2-7	TGTGCCAGCAGCTCAATAGCGGGGGCCGTCTACGAGCAGTACTTC	CASSSIAGAVYEQYF
TRBV2	.	.	TRBJ1-2	TGTGCCAGCAGTGAACGGGCCAACTATGGCTACACCTTC	CASSERANYGYTF
TRBV15	TRBD2	many	TRBJ2-3	TGTGCCACCAGCAGAGAAATAGCGGGGGTCCTCACAGATACGCAGTATTTT	CATSREIAGVLTDTQYF
TRBV25-1	TRBD1	few	TRBJ2-3	TGTGCCAGCAGTGGACAGGGGGCGGGCACAGATACGCAGTATTTT	CASSGQGAGTDTQYF
TRBV7-2	TRBD1	many	TRBJ1-2	TGTGCCAGCAGCCAAAGGGGACAGGGGTCCTATGGCTACACCTTC	CASSQRGQGSYGYTF
TRBV28	TRBD1	many	TRBJ2-1	TGTGCCAGCAGTTTATCAGGGGGCAATGAGCAGTTCTTC	CASSLSGGNEQFF
TRBV6-2/TRBV6-3	.	.	TRBJ1-2	TGTGCCAGCAGTCGACAGTCTAACTATGGCTACACCTTC	CASSRQSNYGYTF
TRBV5-1	TRBD1	.	TRBJ2-5	TGCGCCAGCAGCTTGTTCCGGACAGGGAAAGAGACCCAGTACTTC	CASSLFRTGKETQYF
TRBV10-3	.	.	TRBJ2-3	TGTGCCATCAGCGGCAGGGAAACAGATACGCAGTATTTT	CAISGRETDTQYF
TRBV5-1	.	many	TRBJ2-7	TGCGCCAGCAGCTTGGGAGTGGGCCCCACCTACGAGCAGTACTTC	CASSLGVGPTYEQYF
TRBV18	.	.	TRBJ1-1	TGTGCCAGCTCACCTTTCATCGAGGAGGGGGGTGCTGAAGCTTTCTTT	CASSPFIEEGGAEAFF
TRBV10-3	.	few	TRBJ2-2	TGTGCCTCTGGAGCCGCAGGGGCTACCGGGGAGCTGTTTTTT	CASGAAGATGELFF
TRBV28	.	.	TRBJ2-7	TGTGCCCATTCCCCCAGGGGAGAAGGTGTGCAGTACTTC	CAHSPRGEGVQYF